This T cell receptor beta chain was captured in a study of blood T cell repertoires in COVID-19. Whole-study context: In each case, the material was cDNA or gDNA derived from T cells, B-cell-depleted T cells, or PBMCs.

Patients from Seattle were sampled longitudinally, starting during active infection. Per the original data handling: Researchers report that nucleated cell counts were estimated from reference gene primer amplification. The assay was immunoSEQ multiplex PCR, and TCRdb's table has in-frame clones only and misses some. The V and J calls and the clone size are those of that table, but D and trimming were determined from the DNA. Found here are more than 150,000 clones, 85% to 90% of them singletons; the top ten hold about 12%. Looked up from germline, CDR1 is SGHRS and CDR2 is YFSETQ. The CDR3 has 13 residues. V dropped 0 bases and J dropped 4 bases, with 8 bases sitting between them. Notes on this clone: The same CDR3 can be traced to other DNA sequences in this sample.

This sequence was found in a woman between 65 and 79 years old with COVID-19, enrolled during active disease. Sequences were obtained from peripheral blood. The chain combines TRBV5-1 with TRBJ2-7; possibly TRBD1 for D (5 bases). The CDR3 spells CASSLARAYEQYF. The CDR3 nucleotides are TGCGCCAGCAGCTTGGCCAGGGCATACGAGCAGTACTTC.